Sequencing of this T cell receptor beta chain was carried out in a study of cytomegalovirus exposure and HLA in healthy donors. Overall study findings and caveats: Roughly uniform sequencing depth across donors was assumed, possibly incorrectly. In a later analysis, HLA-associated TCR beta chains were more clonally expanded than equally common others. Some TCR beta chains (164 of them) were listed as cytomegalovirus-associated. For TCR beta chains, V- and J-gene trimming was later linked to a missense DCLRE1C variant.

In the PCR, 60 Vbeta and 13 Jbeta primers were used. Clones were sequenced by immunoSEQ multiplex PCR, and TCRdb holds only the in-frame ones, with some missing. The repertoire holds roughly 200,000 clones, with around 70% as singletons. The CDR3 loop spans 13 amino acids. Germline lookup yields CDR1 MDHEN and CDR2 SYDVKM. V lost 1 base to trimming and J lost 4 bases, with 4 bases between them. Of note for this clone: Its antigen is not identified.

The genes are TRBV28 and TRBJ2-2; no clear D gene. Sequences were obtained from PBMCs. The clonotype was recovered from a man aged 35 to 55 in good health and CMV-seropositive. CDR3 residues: CASSLFSTGELFF. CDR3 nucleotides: TGTGCCAGCAGTTTATTCAGCACCGGGGAGCTGTTTTTT.